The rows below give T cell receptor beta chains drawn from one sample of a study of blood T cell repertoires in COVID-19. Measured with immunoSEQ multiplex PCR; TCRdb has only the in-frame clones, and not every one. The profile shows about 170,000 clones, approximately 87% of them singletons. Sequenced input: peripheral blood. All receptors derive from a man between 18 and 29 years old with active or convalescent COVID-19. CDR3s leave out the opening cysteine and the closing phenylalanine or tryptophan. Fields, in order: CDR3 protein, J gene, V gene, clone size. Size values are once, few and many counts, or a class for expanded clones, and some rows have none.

CDR3: ASSKDRDYEQY
J: TRBJ2-7
V: TRBV5-4
size: .

CDR3: ASSPVAGGTETQY
J: TRBJ2-5
V: TRBV5-4
size: .

CDR3: ASSFPSGTSGVHSYNEQF
J: TRBJ2-1
V: TRBV5-1
size: .

CDR3: ASSYLGLAGVEQY
J: TRBJ2-7
V: TRBV7-2
size: .

CDR3: ASSQDAGGKDGDTQY
J: TRBJ2-3
V: TRBV4-3
size: .

CDR3: ASSPGLAGPHNEQF
J: TRBJ2-1
V: TRBV7-2
size: .

CDR3: ASSPETNGNQPQH
J: TRBJ1-5
V: TRBV18
size: .

CDR3: ASSSSRDSPYGYT
J: TRBJ1-2
V: TRBV5-1
size: .

CDR3: ASSDNEQF
J: TRBJ2-1
V: TRBV12-3/TRBV12-4
size: .

CDR3: AWRVEWGTGVNYGYT
J: TRBJ1-2
V: TRBV30
size: .

CDR3: ASKGDRGNQPQH
J: TRBJ1-5
V: TRBV2
size: .

CDR3: ASSHTGGETYNEQF
J: TRBJ2-1
V: TRBV9
size: .

CDR3: ASKTSGATGELF
J: TRBJ2-2
V: TRBV2
size: .

CDR3: ATSRGQGDVYQPQH
J: TRBJ1-5
V: TRBV15
size: .

CDR3: ASSPVKGQGYEQY
J: TRBJ2-7
V: TRBV7-9
size: .

CDR3: ASSLILGTGGLEQY
J: TRBJ2-7
V: TRBV7-2
size: .

CDR3: ASRRLAGVETQY
J: TRBJ2-5
V: TRBV2
size: .

CDR3: ASSQAGVGSNQPQH
J: TRBJ1-5
V: TRBV19
size: .

CDR3: ATLSKGMNTEAF
J: TRBJ1-1
V: TRBV19
size: .

CDR3: ASNTGLAGDNEQF
J: TRBJ2-1
V: TRBV19
size: once

CDR3: ASSGNSSTDTQY
J: TRBJ2-3
V: TRBV25-1
size: .

CDR3: ASSFLLAEGYNEQF
J: TRBJ2-1
V: TRBV27
size: .